The 16 T cell receptor beta chains in this list originate from one sample, sequenced in a study of T cells in localized non-small cell lung cancer. The repertoire was sequenced with immunoSEQ multiplex PCR; TCRdb's copy has only in-frame clones and lacks some. Of more than 20,000 clones listed, roughly 90% are singletons. Sequencing was performed on peripheral blood, taken before any cancer treatment. Every receptor here comes from a female donor over 55 with stage I lung adenocarcinoma.

The chain recombines TRBV27 with TRBJ2-3; no clear D gene. The CDR3 runs 12 residues. Trimming took off 3 bases at V and 5 bases at J, with 6 bases between the two ends. CDR1 MNHEY and CDR2 SMNVEV come from the germline V gene (reference sequence). This CDR3 is CASSFSRDTQYF. CDR3 coding DNA: TGTGCCAGCAGTTTTTCCAGAGATACGCAGTATTTT.

The gene calls are TRBV19 and TRBJ1-1; 7 bases are a match to TRBD1. The CDR3 runs to 12 residues. The germline CDR1 and CDR2 sequences are LNHDA and SQIVND (reference sequence). Trimming took 3 bases from V and 9 from J; bases not matched to a gene: 4. In DNA form, the CDR3 reads TGTGCCAGTAGTATCGACAGGGTACAAGCTTTCTTT. Amino acids: CASSIDRVQAFF.

V is TRBV18 and J is TRBJ1-6; TRBD1 matches at 7 bases. Germline CDR1 is KGHSH and CDR2 is LQKENI. The V segment lost 4 bases and the J segment 7 bases; nucleotides outside the gene matches: 13. The CDR3 length is 17 residues. In DNA form, the CDR3 reads TGTGCCAGCTCACTGCGTCCTTTGACAGGGCGGAATTCACCCCTCCACTTT. Its translation is CASSLRPLTGRNSPLHF.

In this sample, this clone turned up a few times. This chain connects TRBV7-2 to TRBJ2-2; 7 bases align to TRBD2. CDR3 length: 16 residues. Unmatched junction bases numbered 7, after V lost 2 bases and J lost 4 bases. Germline V CDR1 and CDR2: SGHTA, FQGNSA. This CDR3 reads CASSLPRLAVTGELFF. The CDR3 DNA sequence: TGTGCCAGCAGCTTACCCCGGCTAGCGGTCACCGGGGAGCTGTTTTTT.

This sequence joins TRBV29-1 and TRBJ2-3; 7 positions match TRBD1. CDR1 and CDR2 (germline): SQVTM, ANQGSEA. V trimming: 7 bases; J trimming: 1 base; junction bases outside the gene matches: 8. CDR3 length: 14 residues. In DNA form, the CDR3 reads TGCAGCGCGACGGGACAGCCTCGCACAGATACGCAGTATTTT. It yields the protein CSATGQPRTDTQYF.

The V gene is TRBV10-3, the J gene TRBJ1-1; D is uncertain. Looked up from germline, CDR1 is ENHRY and CDR2 is SYGVKD. The germline V and J ends were trimmed by 7 bases and 5 bases, with 17 bases remaining between them. This CDR3 contains 14 residues. This CDR3 is CAIKTGPRGTEAFF. In DNA, the CDR3 is TGTGCCATCAAAACCGGGCCGCGGGGTACTGAAGCTTTCTTT.

This clone occurred once. One end of the junction is discordant with germline, which a read error may explain. The chain carries TRBV7-7 and TRBJ2-7; 15 bases are shared with TRBD2. The CDR3 totals 15 residues. Germline CDR1 is SSHAT and CDR2 is FNYEAQ (reference sequence). The CDR3 nucleotides read TGTGCTAGCAGCGGGGGACTAGCGGGAGGCCACGAGCAGTACTTC. Protein product: CASSGGLAGGHEQYF.

J is TRBJ2-7 and V is TRBV30; TRBD1 or TRBD2 may be the D gene (5 bases each). Germline CDR1 reads GTSNPN; CDR2 reads SVGIG (reference sequence). This CDR3 contains 14 residues. Trimming stripped 5 bases from V and 0 bases from J, with 14 bases between. The CDR3 DNA is TGTGCCTGGGGAACTTACGGGGCCTCCTACGAGCAGTACTTC. This encodes CAWGTYGASYEQYF.

The V gene is TRBV30, the J gene TRBJ1-1; possibly TRBD1 for D (5 bases). CDR1 GTSNPN and CDR2 SVGIG come from the germline V gene (reference sequence). This CDR3 spans 14 amino acids. The ends were cut back, 2 bases at V and 1 base at J, with 11 bases in the middle. The CDR3 DNA reads as TGTGCCTGGAGTATAGGGGCCAGGAACACTGAAGCTTTCTTT. As protein: CAWSIGARNTEAFF.

A single count supports this clone. The chain is built from TRBV19 and TRBJ1-6, with TRBD1 matching over 10 bases. J lost 8 bases, V lost 6 bases, and 4 bases had no gene match. The CDR3 length is 14 residues. CDR1 LNHDA and CDR2 SQIVND come from the germline V gene (reference sequence). CDR3 nucleotides: TGTGCCAGTAGGATCGGACAGGGGGATTCACCCCTCCACTTT. It codes for CASRIGQGDSPLHF.

The J gene is TRBJ2-1, the V gene TRBV30; weak D call: TRBD2 (5 bases). The V and J ends lost 2 bases and 5 bases respectively, with 7 bases between them. Per the germline V gene, CDR1 is GTSNPN and CDR2 is SVGIG (reference sequence). The CDR3 runs to 12 residues. This CDR3 reads CAWSSRDNEQFF. CDR3 nucleotides: TGTGCCTGGAGTTCGCGGGACAATGAGCAGTTCTTC.

CDR3 bases: TGTGCCAGCAGTCTCCGGACAGGTATCTCTGGAAACACCATATATTTT. Translation gives CASSLRTGISGNTIYF. The rearrangement links TRBV27 to TRBJ1-3; 7 nucleotides align to TRBD1. Germline CDR1 reads MNHEY; CDR2 reads SMNVEV (reference sequence). The CDR3 totals 16 residues. V lost 5 bases, J lost 0 bases, and 7 bases stayed unmatched.

The chain uses TRBV7-3 and TRBJ2-7; the D gene is possibly TRBD1 (6 bases). V was pared by 3 bases and J by 4 bases, with 10 bases between. Germline values: CDR1 SGHTA, CDR2 FQGTGA. The CDR3 consists of 13 residues. In DNA, the CDR3 is TGTGCCAGCAGCTTTGAACAGGGATACGAGCAGTACTTC. Its protein is CASSFEQGYEQYF.

This chain connects TRBV10-2 to TRBJ2-7; 9 bases are shared with TRBD2. CDR1 and CDR2 from the germline V gene are WSHSY and SAAADI. This CDR3 contains 15 residues. The V gene end was trimmed by 4 bases and the J gene end by 3 bases; junction bases not matched to a gene: 7. CDR3 in amino acids: CASSGTSGSFYEQYF. The CDR3 nucleotides are TGCGCCAGCAGTGGAACTAGCGGGTCTTTCTACGAGCAGTACTTC.

The chain is built from TRBV5-1 and TRBJ1-2; D is ambiguous. This CDR3 region has 14 residues. CDR1 and CDR2 from the germline V gene are SGHRS and YFSETQ. V was clipped by 0 bases and J by 1 base, with 7 bases between them. This CDR3 reads CASSLETGNYGYTF. CDR3 DNA: TGCGCCAGCAGCTTGGAGACCGGTAACTATGGCTACACCTTC.

The chain combines TRBV29-1 with TRBJ2-3; D is unresolved. Germline V gene lookup returns CDR1 SQVTM and CDR2 ANQGSEA. The CDR3 is made up of 11 amino acids. Trimming removed 8 bases from V and 0 bases from J, with 6 bases in between. CDR3 sequence reads: CSFDSTDTQYF. CDR3 nucleotides: TGCAGCTTCGACAGCACAGATACGCAGTATTTT.